This T cell receptor (beta chain) was retrieved from a study of cytomegalovirus exposure and HLA in healthy donors. Regarding the study as a whole: The study put some 160 TCR beta chains on its list as cytomegalovirus-associated. Earlier analysis looked at TCR beta V segments, and most were productive about 90% or about 30% of the time. Fewer than 20,000 TCR beta sequences were associated with HLA alleles at 0.05 false discovery rate in a later analysis.

On this clone itself: Its specificity is unknown.

The PCR made use of 60 Vbeta and 13 Jbeta primers. Method: immunoSEQ multiplex PCR; TCRdb's copy keeps in-frame clones and lacks some. The sample carries around 120,000 clones, around 83% recorded once. Germline loops: CDR1 SEHNR, CDR2 FQNEAQ (reference sequence). Trimming took 1 base from V and 5 from J; bases not matched to a gene: 4. CDR3 size: 14 residues. Sequencing used PBMCs. The rearrangement uses TRBV7-9 and TRBJ1-1; 7 nucleotides agree with TRBD1. This TCR was sampled from a girl aged 2-9 years in good health and CMV-seronegative. This CDR3 is CASSLEGRGTEAFF. CDR3 nucleotides: TGTGCCAGCAGCTTAGAGGGCAGGGGGACTGAAGCTTTCTTT. Together with reference TRBV7-9 and TRBJ1-1, the CDR3 gives the full variable domain: DTGVSQNPRHKITKRGQNVTFRCDPISEHNRLYWYRQTLGQGPEFLTYFQNEAQLEKSRLLSDRFSAERPKGSFSTLEIQRTEQGDSAMYLCASSLEGRGTEAFFGQGTRLTVV.